Listed here are 7 T cell receptor beta chains from one sample, sequenced in a study of tumor-infiltrating lymphocytes in primary liver carcinoma. The source material, 20-30 mg of unsorted bulk tissue, was used to co-extract RNA and DNA. A primer in the constant region served to generate TCR beta cDNA from 500 ng of total RNA. Amplification in three nested multiplex PCR rounds with slightly modified ARM-PCR gave rise to TCR beta libraries. Investigators reported that the first two PCR rounds, at 10 cycles each, used TRBV1-TRBV30 forward primers with a C-beta reverse primer. TCRdb redid the calling of the multiplex PCR reads with MiXCR, one entry per CDR3 protein. This table has more than 20,000 distinct CDR3 sequences, more than 70% appearing once. The sequenced material came from liver tumor tissue from sampling region 2. The sample's subset: tumor region T2, inferior pole. The receptor source for this set is a woman aged 30 to 39 with primary liver carcinoma and hepatitis B virus infection.

As to this clonotype: A read error may account for a junction end that differs from germline. The chain is built from TRBV11-2 and TRBJ2-5; possibly TRBD1 for D (5 bases). CDR1 and CDR2 (germline): SGHAT, FQNNGV. The CDR3 has 13 residues. The CDR3, as DNA: TGTGCCAACAGCCCTAGACAGATAGAGACCCAGCATTTC. As protein: CANSPRQIETQHF.

The chain carries TRBV5-4 and TRBJ2-3, with 8 bases identical to TRBD2. After removal of 6 bases from V and 8 bases from J, the junction contained 5 bases not matched to a gene. Germline values: CDR1 SGHNT, CDR2 YYREEE (reference sequence). This CDR3 is 12 amino acids long. Here the CDR3 reads CASTSGGGTQYF. The CDR3 bases are TGTGCCAGCACGAGCGGGGGAGGTACGCAGTATTTT.

Concerning this clonotype: The junction shows a germline mismatch at one end, possibly a read error. The rearrangement joins TRBV6-1 to TRBJ1-2; D remains unclear. The CDR3 runs 18 residues. Germline-derived CDR1 and CDR2 are MNHNS and SASEGT. Written as DNA, the CDR3 is TGTGCTAGCAGTGAACGGCTCCTGGTCCTTGGATCTAACTATGGCTACACCTTC. Translating it yields CASSERLLVLGSNYGYTF.

This chain joins TRBV6-2 or TRBV6-3 and TRBJ2-7; 8 bases fit TRBD1. CDR1 and CDR2 from the germline V gene are MNHEY and SVGEGT. Losses at the gene ends were 8 bases for V and 3 bases for J; bases not matched to a gene: 15. The length of the CDR3 is 16 residues. Here the CDR3 DNA reads TGTGCCAGCGCTTTTACTCCTGGGACAGGATACTACGAGCAGTACTTC. Protein sequence: CASAFTPGTGYYEQYF.

Turning to this clonotype: The final CDR3 position lacks the conserved phenylalanine or tryptophan, pointing to a likely read error. This chain connects TRBV4-3 to TRBJ2-1; 9 nucleotides agree with TRBD2. CDR3 length: 16 amino acids. Germline CDR1 is LGHNA and CDR2 is YSLEER. The CDR3 protein is CTGSQNVAGARDEQFS. CDR3 nucleotide sequence: TGCACCGGCAGCCAAAACGTAGCGGGAGCCAGAGATGAGCAGTTCTCC.

To note about this clonotype: A read error may be the cause here, since a much bigger clone is one base away. This chain uses TRBV12-3 or TRBV12-4 with TRBJ2-2; either TRBD1 or TRBD2 may fit D (5 bases each). CDR3 length: 16 amino acids. CDR3 sequence reads: CASSLYPGSNTGEPFF. CDR3 bases: TGTGCCAGCAGTTTATACCCAGGGTCCAACACCGGGGAGCCGTTTTTT.

The genes are TRBV11-2 and TRBJ1-5; D unclear. Between the trimmed V and J ends, which lost 0 bases and 7 bases, there was a span of 13 bases. The CDR3 loop spans 15 amino acids. Germline V lookup: CDR1 SGHAT, CDR2 FQNNGV. CDR3 in amino acids: CASSLESSPLQPQHF. CDR3 DNA: TGTGCCAGCAGCTTAGAATCCTCCCCGTTACAGCCCCAGCATTTT. Looking up the rest from reference TRBV11-2 and TRBJ1-5 gives the full variable domain: EAGVAQSPRYKIIEKRQSVAFWCNPISGHATLYWYQQILGQGPKLLIQFQNNGVVDDSQLPKDRFSAERLKGVDSTLKIQPAKLEDSAVYLCASSLESSPLQPQHFGDGTRLSIL.